This T cell receptor beta chain was obtained from a study of STAT5B mutations in CD4+ large granular lymphocyte leukemia. The assay was run at survey level. Sequenced by immunoSEQ multiplex PCR; TCRdb stores in-frame clones only, minus some. The sample lists around 21,000 clones; roughly 80% were seen once. Buffy coats from healthy blood donors served as controls. Germline loops: CDR1 SQVTM, CDR2 ANQGSEA. The CDR3 runs to 13 residues. V was shortened by 0 bases and J by 11 bases, with 14 bases between the two germline ends. The genes are TRBV29-1 and TRBJ2-1; D possibly uses TRBD1 or TRBD2 (5 bases each). The receptor was isolated from a human donor in good health. Sequenced input: CD4+ T cells from blood buffy coats. In DNA form, the CDR3 reads TGCAGCGTTGAAGACGGGACCAATACAAAGCAGTTCTTC. This gives the protein CSVEDGTNTKQFF.